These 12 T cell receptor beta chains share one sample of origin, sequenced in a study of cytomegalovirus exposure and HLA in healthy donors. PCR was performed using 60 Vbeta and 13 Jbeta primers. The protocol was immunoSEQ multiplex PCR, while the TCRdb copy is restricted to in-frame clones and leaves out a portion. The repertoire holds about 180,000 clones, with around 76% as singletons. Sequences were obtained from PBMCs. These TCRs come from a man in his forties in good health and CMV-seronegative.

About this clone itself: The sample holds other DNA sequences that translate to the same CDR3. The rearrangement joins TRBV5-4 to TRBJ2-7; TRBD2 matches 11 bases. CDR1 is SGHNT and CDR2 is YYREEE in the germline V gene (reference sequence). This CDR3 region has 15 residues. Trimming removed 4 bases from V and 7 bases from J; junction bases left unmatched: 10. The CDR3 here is CASSVAGGLGYEQYF. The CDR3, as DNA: TGTGCCAGCAGCGTAGCGGGAGGGCTAGGGTATGAGCAGTACTTC.

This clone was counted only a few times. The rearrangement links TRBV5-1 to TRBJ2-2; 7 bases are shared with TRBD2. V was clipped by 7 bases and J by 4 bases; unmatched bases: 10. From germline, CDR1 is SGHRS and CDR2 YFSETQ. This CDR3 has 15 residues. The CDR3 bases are TGCGCCAGCTCCAAGGGCGGGGAGGGCACCGGGGAGCTGTTTTTT. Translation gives CASSKGGEGTGELFF.

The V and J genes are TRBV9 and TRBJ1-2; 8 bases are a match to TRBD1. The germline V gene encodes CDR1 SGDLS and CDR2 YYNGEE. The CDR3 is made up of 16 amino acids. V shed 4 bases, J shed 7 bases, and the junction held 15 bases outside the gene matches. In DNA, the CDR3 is TGTGCCAGCAGCCCCACCCCCGCAGGGGGCCATGCTGGCTACACCTTC. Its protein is CASSPTPAGGHAGYTF.

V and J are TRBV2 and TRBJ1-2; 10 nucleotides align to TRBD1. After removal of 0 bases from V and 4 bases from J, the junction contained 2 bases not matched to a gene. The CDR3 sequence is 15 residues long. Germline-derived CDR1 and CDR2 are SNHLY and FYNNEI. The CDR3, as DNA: TGTGCCAGCAGTGAAGCGCGGACAGGGGGCTATGGCTACACCTTC. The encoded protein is CASSEARTGGYGYTF.

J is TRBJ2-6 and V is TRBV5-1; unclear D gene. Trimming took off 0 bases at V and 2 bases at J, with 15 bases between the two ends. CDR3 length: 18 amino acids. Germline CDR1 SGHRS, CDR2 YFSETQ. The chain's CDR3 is CASSLGAGLSTGANVLTF. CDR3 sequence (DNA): TGCGCCAGCAGCTTGGGAGCAGGCCTCTCTACTGGGGCCAACGTCCTGACTTTC.

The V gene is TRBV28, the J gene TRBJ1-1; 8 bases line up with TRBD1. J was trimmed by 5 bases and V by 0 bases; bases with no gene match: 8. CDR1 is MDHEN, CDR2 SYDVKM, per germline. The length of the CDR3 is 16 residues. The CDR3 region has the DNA TGTGCCAGCAGTTTATGGGGAACAGGGGGGGGTACTGAAGCTTTCTTT. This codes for CASSLWGTGGGTEAFF. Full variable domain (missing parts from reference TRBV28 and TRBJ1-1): DVKVTQSSRYLVKRTGEKVFLECVQDMDHENMFWYRQDPGLGLRLIYFSYDVKMKEKGDIPEGYSVSREKKERFSLILESASTNQTSMYLCASSLWGTGGGTEAFFGQGTRLTVV.

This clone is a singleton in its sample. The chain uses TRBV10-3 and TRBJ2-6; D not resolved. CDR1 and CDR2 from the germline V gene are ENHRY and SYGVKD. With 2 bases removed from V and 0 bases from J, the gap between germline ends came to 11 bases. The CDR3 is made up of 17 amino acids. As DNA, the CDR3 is TGTGCCATCAGTGAGCAGGTCGGTTCCTCTGGGGCCAACGTCCTGACTTTC. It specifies CAISEQVGSSGANVLTF.

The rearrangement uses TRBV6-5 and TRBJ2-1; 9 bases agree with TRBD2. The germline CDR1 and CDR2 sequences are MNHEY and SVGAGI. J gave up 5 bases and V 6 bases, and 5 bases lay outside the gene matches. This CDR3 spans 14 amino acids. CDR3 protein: CASRAGGVDNEQFF. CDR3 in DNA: TGTGCCAGCAGGGCGGGAGGGGTAGACAATGAGCAGTTCTTC.

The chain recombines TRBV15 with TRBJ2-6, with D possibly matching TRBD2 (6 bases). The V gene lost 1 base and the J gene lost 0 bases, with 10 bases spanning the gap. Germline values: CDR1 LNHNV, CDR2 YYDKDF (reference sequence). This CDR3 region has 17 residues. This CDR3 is CATSRGDSLSGANVLTF. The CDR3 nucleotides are TGTGCCACCAGCAGAGGGGACTCTCTCTCTGGGGCCAACGTCCTGACTTTC.

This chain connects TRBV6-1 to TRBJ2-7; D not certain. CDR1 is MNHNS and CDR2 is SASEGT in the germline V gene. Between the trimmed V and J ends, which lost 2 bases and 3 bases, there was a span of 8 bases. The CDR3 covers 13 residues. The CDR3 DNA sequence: TGTGCCAGCAGTGAACAGTTCGACTACGAGCAGTACTTC. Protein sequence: CASSEQFDYEQYF.

The CDR3 bases are TGTGCCAGCAGCTTAGTAGCGCTGACCGGGGAGCTGTTTTTT. Encoded protein: CASSLVALTGELFF. The V and J genes are TRBV11-3 and TRBJ2-2; the D gene is possibly TRBD2 (5 bases). Looked up from germline, CDR1 is SGHNT and CDR2 is YENEEA. This CDR3 has 14 residues. The ends were cut back, 1 base at V and 5 bases at J, with 8 bases in the middle.

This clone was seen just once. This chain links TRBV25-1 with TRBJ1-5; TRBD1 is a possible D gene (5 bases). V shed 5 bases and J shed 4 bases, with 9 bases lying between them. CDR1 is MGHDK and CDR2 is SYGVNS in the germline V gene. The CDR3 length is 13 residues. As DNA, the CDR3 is TGTGCCAGCAGTCTCTCAGGGAATCAGCCCCAGCATTTT. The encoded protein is CASSLSGNQPQHF.